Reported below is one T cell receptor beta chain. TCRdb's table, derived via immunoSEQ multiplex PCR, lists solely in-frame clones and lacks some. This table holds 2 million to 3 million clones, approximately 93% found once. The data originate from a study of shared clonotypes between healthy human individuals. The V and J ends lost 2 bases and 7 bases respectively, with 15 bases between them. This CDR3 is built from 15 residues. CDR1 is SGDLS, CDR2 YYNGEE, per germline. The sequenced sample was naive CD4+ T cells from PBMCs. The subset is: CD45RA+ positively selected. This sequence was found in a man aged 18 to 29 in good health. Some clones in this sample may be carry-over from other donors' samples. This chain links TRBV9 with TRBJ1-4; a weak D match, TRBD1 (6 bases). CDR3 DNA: TGTGCCAGCAGCGTCCATGGGGGGCTCGGTGAAAAACTGTTTTTT. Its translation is CASSVHGGLGEKLFF.